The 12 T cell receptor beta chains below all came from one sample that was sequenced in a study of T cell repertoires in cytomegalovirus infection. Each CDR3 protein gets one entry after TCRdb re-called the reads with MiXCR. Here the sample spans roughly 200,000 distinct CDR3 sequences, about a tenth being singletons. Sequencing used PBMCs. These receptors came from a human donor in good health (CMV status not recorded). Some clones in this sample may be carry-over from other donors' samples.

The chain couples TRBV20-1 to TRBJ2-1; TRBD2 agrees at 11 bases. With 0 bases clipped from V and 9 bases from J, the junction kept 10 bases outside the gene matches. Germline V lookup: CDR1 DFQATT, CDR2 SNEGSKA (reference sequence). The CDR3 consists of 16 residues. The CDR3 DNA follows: TGCAGTGCTAGAGATATGGGGGGACTAGCGGTGTTTGAGCAGTTCTTC. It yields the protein CSARDMGGLAVFEQFF.

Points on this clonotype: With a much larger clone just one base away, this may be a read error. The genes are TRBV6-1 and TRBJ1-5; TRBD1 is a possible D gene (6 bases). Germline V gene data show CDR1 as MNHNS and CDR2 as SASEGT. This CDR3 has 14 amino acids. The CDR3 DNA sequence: TGTGCCAACAGTCACGGACAGAGGGATCAGCCCCAGCATTTT. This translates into CANSHGQRDQPQHF.

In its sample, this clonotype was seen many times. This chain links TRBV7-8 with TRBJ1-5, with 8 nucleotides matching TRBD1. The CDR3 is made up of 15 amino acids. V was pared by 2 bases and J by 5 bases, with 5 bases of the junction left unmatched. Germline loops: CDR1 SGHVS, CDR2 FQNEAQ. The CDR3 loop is CASSLLDRVDQPQHF. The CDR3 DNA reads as TGTGCCAGCAGCTTACTGGACAGGGTGGATCAGCCCCAGCATTTT.

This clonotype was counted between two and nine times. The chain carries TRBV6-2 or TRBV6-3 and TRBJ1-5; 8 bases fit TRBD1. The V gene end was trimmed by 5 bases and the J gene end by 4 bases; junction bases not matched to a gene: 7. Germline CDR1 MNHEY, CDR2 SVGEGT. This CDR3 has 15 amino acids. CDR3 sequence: CASSHGTGKNQPQHF. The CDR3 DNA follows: TGTGCCAGCAGTCACGGGACAGGCAAAAATCAGCCCCAGCATTTT.

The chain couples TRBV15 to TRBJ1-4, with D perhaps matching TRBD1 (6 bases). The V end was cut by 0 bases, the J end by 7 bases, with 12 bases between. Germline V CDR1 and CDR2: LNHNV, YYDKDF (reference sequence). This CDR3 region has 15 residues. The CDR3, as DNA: TGTGCCACCAGCAGAGACCTTCACAGGGTTGAAAAACTGTTTTTT. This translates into CATSRDLHRVEKLFF.

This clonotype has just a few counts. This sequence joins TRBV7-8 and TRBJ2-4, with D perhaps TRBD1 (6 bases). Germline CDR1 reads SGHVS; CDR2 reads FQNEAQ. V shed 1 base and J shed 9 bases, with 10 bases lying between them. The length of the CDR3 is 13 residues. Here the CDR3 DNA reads TGTGCCAGCAGCTTAGACAGGGTACGCATTCAGTACTTC. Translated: CASSLDRVRIQYF.

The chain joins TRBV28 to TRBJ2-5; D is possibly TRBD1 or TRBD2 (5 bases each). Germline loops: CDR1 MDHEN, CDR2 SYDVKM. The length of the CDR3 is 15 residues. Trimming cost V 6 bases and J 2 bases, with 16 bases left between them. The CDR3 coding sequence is TGTGCCAGCAGCCCCCTCAGGGACCTGCAAGAGACCCAGTACTTC. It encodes CASSPLRDLQETQYF. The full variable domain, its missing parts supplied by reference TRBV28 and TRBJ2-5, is DVKVTQSSRYLVKRTGEKVFLECVQDMDHENMFWYRQDPGLGLRLIYFSYDVKMKEKGDIPEGYSVSREKKERFSLILESASTNQTSMYLCASSPLRDLQETQYFGPGTRLLVL.

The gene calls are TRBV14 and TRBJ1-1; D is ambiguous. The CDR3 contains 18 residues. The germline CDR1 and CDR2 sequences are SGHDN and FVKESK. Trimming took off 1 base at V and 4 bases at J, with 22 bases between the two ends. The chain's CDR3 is CASSQGGFVGKEGTEAFF. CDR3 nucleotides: TGTGCCAGCAGCCAAGGGGGTTTCGTGGGAAAGGAGGGCACTGAAGCTTTCTTT.

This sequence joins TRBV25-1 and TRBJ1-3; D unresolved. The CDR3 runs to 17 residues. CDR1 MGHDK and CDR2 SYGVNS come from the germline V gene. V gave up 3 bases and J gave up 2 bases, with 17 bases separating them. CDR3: CASSEVGHQAAGNTIYF. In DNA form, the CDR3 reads TGTGCCAGCAGTGAGGTTGGCCATCAGGCGGCTGGAAACACCATATATTTT.

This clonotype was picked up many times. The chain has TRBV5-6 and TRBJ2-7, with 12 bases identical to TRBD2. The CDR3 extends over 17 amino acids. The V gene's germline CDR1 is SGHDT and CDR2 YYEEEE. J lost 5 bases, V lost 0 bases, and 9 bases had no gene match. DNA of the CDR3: TGTGCCAGCAGCTTGGGCGAGTTGAGACTAGCGGGGGACGAGCAGTACTTC. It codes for CASSLGELRLAGDEQYF.

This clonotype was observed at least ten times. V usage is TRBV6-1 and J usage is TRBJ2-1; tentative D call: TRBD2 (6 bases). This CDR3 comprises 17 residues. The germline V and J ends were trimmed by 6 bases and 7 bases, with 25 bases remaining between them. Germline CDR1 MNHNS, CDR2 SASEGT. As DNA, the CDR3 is TGTGCCAGCAGCCCTGGTTCTAGTGGGAGGATTAGGAATGAGCAGTTCTTC. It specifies CASSPGSSGRIRNEQFF.

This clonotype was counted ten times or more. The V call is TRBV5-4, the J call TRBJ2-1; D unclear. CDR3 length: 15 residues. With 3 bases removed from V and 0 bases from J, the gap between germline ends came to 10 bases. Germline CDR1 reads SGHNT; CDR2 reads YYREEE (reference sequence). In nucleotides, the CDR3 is TGTGCCAGCAGCTCGCCCCGGGCCTCCTACAATGAGCAGTTCTTC. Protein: CASSSPRASYNEQFF.